The 2 T cell receptor beta chains presented below share a single source sample, sequenced in a study of PD-1 blockade in classical Hodgkin lymphoma. Here immunoSEQ multiplex PCR was the method, and the copy in TCRdb shows in-frame clones only, minus some. Among some 28,000 clones listed, 70% to 90% were seen once. Every patient was affected by relapse after autologous stem cell transplantation, while exposure to brentuximab vedotin was not uniform. This sample comprised peripheral blood mononuclear cells (PBMCs), obtained before the second cycle of nivolumab. These TCRs come from a human donor with classical Hodgkin lymphoma.

This clone was recorded only once. V usage is TRBV6-6 and J usage is TRBJ2-1, with 7 bases fitting TRBD1. This CDR3 has 14 amino acids. CDR1 is MNHNY and CDR2 is SVGAGI in the germline V gene (reference sequence). V shed 7 bases, J shed 7 bases, and the junction held 10 bases outside the gene matches. This CDR3 is CASTTQGERNEQFF. CDR3 coding DNA: TGTGCCAGCACAACTCAGGGGGAGAGAAATGAGCAGTTCTTC.

This clone was detected only a few times. This chain connects TRBV15 to TRBJ1-2; D gene ambiguous. The CDR3 loop spans 15 amino acids. V was pared by 0 bases and J by 0 bases, with 8 bases between. CDR1 LNHNV and CDR2 YYDKDF come from the germline V gene (reference sequence). The CDR3: CATSREGWANYGYTF. CDR3 DNA: TGTGCCACCAGCAGAGAGGGTTGGGCTAACTATGGCTACACCTTC.